This T cell receptor beta chain was profiled in a study of T-cell memory formation after mild COVID-19 listed by TCRdb under 2021. Describing the broader study: TCR sequence clusters from the two donors were largely donor specific. T-cell clones expanding and contracting after mild COVID-19 in two donors were tracked by longitudinal TCRalpha and TCRbeta repertoire sequencing. Two young, previously healthy adult volunteers, one female and one male, were included in the cohort. What the study reported, not specific to this receptor: Only a couple of mild cases were covered in the study, and larger cohorts including severe cases with pre-infection samples were considered necessary. The second-wave clones that peaked on day 37 were not confirmed to be SARS-CoV-2 specific. Some responding clones were detected in pre-infection memory, which suggested that pre-existing cross-reactive memory T cells had joined the SARS-CoV-2 response. Balanced CD4/CD8 phenotypes were observed for clones contracting from day 15 to 85, whereas a bias towards CD4+ was observed for a second wave of clones expanding from day 15 to 37. Contracting CD4+ clones were found mainly in CM and EM memory subsets, while CD8+ clones were enriched in EMRA.

The instrument given in TCRdb is Illumina NovaSeq 6000. TCRalpha and TCRbeta cDNA libraries were constructed by 5'RACE with constant-segment primers, with sample barcodes and unique molecular identifiers being introduced. Trizol reagent was used to extract RNA from every sample. Library amplification was performed in two PCR steps, and a second sample barcode and Illumina TruSeq adapters were introduced in the second step. Sequencing of the libraries was done on an Illumina NovaSeq, producing 2 x 150 bp paired-end reads. The paper's processing steps were these. With migec v1.2.7, reads were demultiplexed and then collapsed into UMI-guided consensus sequences. Using mixcr v2.1.11, the UMI consensuses were aligned to TRA and TRB V and J templates and assembled into clonotypes. Clonotypes were classified as expanded or contracted when called significant by both edgeR and NoisET, with noise models trained on biological replicates. For edgeR calls, the thresholds were a false discovery rate-adjusted p below 0.01 and a log2 fold-change of 1. As an exploratory analysis of dynamics, max-normalized trajectories of the 1000 most abundant clonotypes were examined with PCA combined with hierarchical clustering. Each responding clone was given a CD4 or CD8 phenotype based on the CD4+ and CD8+ repertoires, which had been sequenced separately. TCRdb passed the public sequencing reads through fastp at Q25 and MiXCR, retaining productive beta sequences. Rows matching on CDR3 protein sequence are summarized as one entry with the most common DNA and genes. It is TCRdb's table, rather than the study itself, that gives the V and J calls and clone size. Within this sample are over 500,000 distinct CDR3 sequences, with 15% to 20% of them counted one time only. The ten biggest clones cover less than 10% of the sample.

Remarks on this clonotype: There is no known antigen for this receptor. No base quality information exists; no much larger clone differs at one position.

PBMCs were isolated by Ficoll-Paque density gradient centrifugation. V is reduced by 5 bases and J by 2 bases, leaving a spacing of 12 bases between them. The CDR3 numbers 15 residues from cysteine through phenylalanine. Only the CDR3 part of the read is kept: 45 bases, read in frame from the first base. The germline V gene gives CDR1 as SGHVS and CDR2 as FNYEAQ. The specimen sequenced was PBMCs or a T cell subset sorted from them (not recorded which). The TCR sequence derives from an adult woman who had mild COVID-19 (a few samples of this study predate the infection). The sample titles of this study are shuffled in the database, so cell type and time point are left out; the donor was told from shared clones. The chain is made from TRBV7-6 and TRBJ2-2; confidence is insufficient to name the D gene. The CDR3 sequence is CASSLDPPNTGELFF. The DNA sequence is as follows: TGTGCCAGCAGCCTCGACCCTCCAAACACCGGGGAGCTGTTTTTT.